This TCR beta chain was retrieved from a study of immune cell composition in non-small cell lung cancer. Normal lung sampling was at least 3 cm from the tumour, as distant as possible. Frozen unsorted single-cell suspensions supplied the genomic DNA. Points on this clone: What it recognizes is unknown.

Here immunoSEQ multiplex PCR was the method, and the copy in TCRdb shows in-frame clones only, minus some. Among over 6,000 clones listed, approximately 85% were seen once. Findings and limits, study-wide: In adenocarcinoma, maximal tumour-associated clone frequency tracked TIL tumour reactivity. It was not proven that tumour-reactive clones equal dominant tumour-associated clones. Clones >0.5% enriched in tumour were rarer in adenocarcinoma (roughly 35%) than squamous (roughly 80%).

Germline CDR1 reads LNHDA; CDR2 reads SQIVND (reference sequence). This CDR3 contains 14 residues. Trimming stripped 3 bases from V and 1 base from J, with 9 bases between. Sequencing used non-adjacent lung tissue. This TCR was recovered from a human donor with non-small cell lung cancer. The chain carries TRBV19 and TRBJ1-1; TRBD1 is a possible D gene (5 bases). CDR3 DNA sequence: TGTGCCAGTAGTATCCGACAGTCGAACACTGAAGCTTTCTTT. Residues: CASSIRQSNTEAFF.